A single sample gave rise to the 6 T cell receptor beta chains below, sequenced in a study of T cell changes during pregnancy in multiple sclerosis (dated by TCRdb to about 2019). The library was produced with the immunoSEQ multiplex PCR assay. Here the immuneACCESS table is served through TCRdb, limited to in-frame sequences with V and J called. Missing clones are a known gap in these copies; in checked studies unresolved V genes cover under half, and the rest lacks a known reason. The sample contains about 80,000 clones, roughly 94% of them found a single time. Under 1.5% of the sample belongs to the ten largest clones. The input for sequencing was peripheral blood, taken before pregnancy. All receptors derive from a female donor with multiple sclerosis, enrolled in a pregnancy study.

The chain carries TRBV9 and TRBJ1-1, with TRBD1 matching 10 bases. This CDR3 has 15 residues. The germline CDR1 and CDR2 sequences are SGDLS and YYNGEE. Losses at the gene ends were 4 bases for V and 7 bases for J; bases not matched to a gene: 10. CDR3 residues: CASSRRPGQGFEAFF. Written as DNA, the CDR3 is TGTGCCAGCAGCAGACGACCGGGACAGGGGTTTGAAGCTTTCTTT.

The chain links TRBV19 to TRBJ2-1; D possibly corresponds to TRBD1 (6 bases). V was cut by 9 bases and J by 2 bases, with 17 bases left in between. The CDR3 is 15 residues long. Germline assignment: CDR1 LNHDA and CDR2 SQIVND (reference sequence). The CDR3 DNA sequence: TGTGCCAGCGGGTCGACAGGCTGGGCCTACAATGAGCAGTTCTTC. This translates into CASGSTGWAYNEQFF.

The chain couples TRBV6-1 to TRBJ1-6, with D maybe TRBD1 (5 bases). CDR3 length: 15 amino acids. Trimming cost V 6 bases and J 9 bases, with 18 bases left between them. The V gene's germline CDR1 is MNHNS and CDR2 SASEGT. CDR3 loop: CASSPVGGVSSPLHF. Here the CDR3 DNA reads TGTGCCAGCAGCCCTGTCGGGGGAGTCAGTTCACCCCTCCACTTT.

This clone occurred once. The V and J genes are TRBV2 and TRBJ2-1, with 8 bases that match TRBD1. From germline, CDR1 is SNHLY and CDR2 FYNNEI. The CDR3 loop spans 14 amino acids. V lost 10 bases and J lost 5; bases outside the gene matches: 10. The chain's CDR3 is CATESDRVDNEQFF. The CDR3 bases are TGTGCCACCGAATCGGACAGGGTGGACAATGAGCAGTTCTTC.

This chain connects TRBV2 to TRBJ1-2; TRBD1 matches 10 bases. CDR3 length equals 14 residues. The V gene end was trimmed by 3 bases and the J gene end by 8 bases; junction bases not matched to a gene: 6. Germline lookup yields CDR1 SNHLY and CDR2 FYNNEI. The CDR3 DNA sequence: TGTGCCAGCAGTGACTCGGGACAGGGGTGGGGCTACACCTTC. Translated, it gives CASSDSGQGWGYTF.

On this clone: The junction differs from germline at one of its ends, possibly a read error. The chain recombines TRBV29-1 with TRBJ1-1, with a tentative D call TRBD1 (5 bases). The germline V gene has CDR1 SQVTM and CDR2 ANQGSEA. This CDR3 is built from 12 residues. For the CDR3, the DNA is TGCAGCGTTGAATTGCAGGGTCTGAAAGTCGTCTTT. Translated: CSVELQGLKVVF.